The 3 T cell receptor beta chains listed next were all sequenced from one sample in a study of shared T cell receptors in the human thymus. The data were produced by immunoSEQ multiplex PCR, yet TCRdb's version contains in-frame clones alone and is incomplete. The sample comprises 700,000 to 750,000 clones, over 75% of which are singletons, and roughly 0.01% rests with the top ten. This sample also appeared in a second study, on human thymus T cells.

The sequenced material came from thymocytes. The receptors derive from a girl less than two years old with a congenital heart defect.

The chain has TRBV27 and TRBJ1-2; 9 bases match TRBD1. Germline V gene lookup returns CDR1 MNHEY and CDR2 SMNVEV (reference sequence). The CDR3 has 16 residues. V shed 8 bases, J shed 0 bases, and the junction held 10 bases outside the gene matches. CDR3 sequence reads: CASGRGGTGSNYGYTF. In nucleotides, the CDR3 is TGTGCCAGCGGACGGGGGGGGACAGGGTCTAACTATGGCTACACCTTC.

This CDR3 reads CASSQWETGTENMNTEAFF. The CDR3 DNA reads as TGTGCCAGCAGCCAGTGGGAGACAGGGACAGAGAATATGAACACTGAAGCTTTCTTT. V gene TRBV7-9 combines with J gene TRBJ1-1, with 7 bases aligning to TRBD1. J lost 0 bases, V lost 5 bases, and 18 bases had no gene match. Germline assignment: CDR1 SEHNR and CDR2 FQNEAQ (reference sequence). There are 19 residues in the CDR3.

The chain links TRBV10-3 to TRBJ1-2, with unresolved D. The CDR3 runs 11 residues. Germline CDR1 is ENHRY and CDR2 is SYGVKD. The V gene lost 6 bases and the J gene lost 8 bases, with 10 bases spanning the gap. CDR3 coding DNA: TGTGCCATCAGGGTCGACTGGGGCTACACCTTC. Protein: CAIRVDWGYTF.